This T cell receptor beta chain was recovered during a study of cytomegalovirus exposure and HLA in healthy donors. As regards this clone: Its antigen is unidentified. Other DNA sequences in this sample translate to the same CDR3.

The PCR used 60 Vbeta and 13 Jbeta primers. Assay used: immunoSEQ multiplex PCR; TCRdb lists only in-frame clones, some missing. In the table there are under 200,000 clones, more than 65% of which are singletons. Trimming cost V 1 base and J 2 bases, with 8 bases left between them. The CDR3 is 14 residues long. Germline values: CDR1 KGHSH, CDR2 LQKENI. Regarding the study as a whole: The study reported that TCR beta sequences accurately predicted HLA-A and HLA-B alleles in most subjects. The listing of approximately 160 TCR beta chains classed them as cytomegalovirus-associated.

The V and J genes are TRBV18 and TRBJ2-5; D might be TRBD2 (6 bases). The receptor was isolated from a man aged 45-65 years in good health and CMV-seropositive. Input material: PBMCs. The CDR3 coding sequence is TGTGCCAGCTCACCACGAGGACTACAAGAGACCCAGTACTTC. Translated, it gives CASSPRGLQETQYF. The whole variable domain, filled in from reference TRBV18 and TRBJ2-5, reads NAGVMQNPRHLVRRRGQEARLRCSPMKGHSHVYWYRQLPEEGLKFMVYLQKENIIDESGMPKERFSAEFPKEGPSILRIQQVVRGDSAAYFCASSPRGLQETQYFGPGTRLLVL.